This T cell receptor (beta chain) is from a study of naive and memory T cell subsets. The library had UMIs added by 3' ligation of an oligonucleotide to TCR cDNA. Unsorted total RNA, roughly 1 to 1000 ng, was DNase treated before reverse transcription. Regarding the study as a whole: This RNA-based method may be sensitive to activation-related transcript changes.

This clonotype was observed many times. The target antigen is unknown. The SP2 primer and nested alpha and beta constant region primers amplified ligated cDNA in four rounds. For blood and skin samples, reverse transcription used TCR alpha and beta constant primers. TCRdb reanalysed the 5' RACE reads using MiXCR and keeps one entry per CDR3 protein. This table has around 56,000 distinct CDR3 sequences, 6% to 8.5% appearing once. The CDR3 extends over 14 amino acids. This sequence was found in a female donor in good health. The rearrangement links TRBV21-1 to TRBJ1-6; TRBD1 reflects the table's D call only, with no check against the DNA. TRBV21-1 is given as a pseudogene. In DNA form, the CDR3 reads TGTGCCAGCAGCAAAGCCCACAGGAATTCACCCCTCCACTTT. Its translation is CASSKAHRNSPLHF.